This T cell receptor beta chain stems from a study of shared T cell receptors in the human thymus. This clone occurred a few times. Repertoires were generated with immunoSEQ multiplex PCR, while TCRdb's copy carries only in-frame clones and drops some. The table records hundreds of thousands of clones, 88% of them present only once. The CDR3 totals 15 residues. V shed 0 bases and J 4 bases; nucleotides not matched to a gene: 6. The germline gives CDR1 SQVTM, CDR2 ANQGSEA. This sample also belongs to another study, concerning human thymus T cells. That paper notes: Corrective surgery for congenital heart defects was being performed on the healthy Finnish infants who served as donors. Resections from corrective heart surgery supplied the thymus tissue. Related studies found that unrelated individuals share highly overlapping thymic repertoires.

The sequencing input was thymocytes. V and J are TRBV29-1 and TRBJ2-7; 10 bases match TRBD2. The receptor was derived from a boy less than two years old with a congenital heart defect. As DNA, the CDR3 is TGCAGCGTTGAAGATGGCCCTAGCGGGAGTTACGAGCAGTACTTC. Encoded protein: CSVEDGPSGSYEQYF.